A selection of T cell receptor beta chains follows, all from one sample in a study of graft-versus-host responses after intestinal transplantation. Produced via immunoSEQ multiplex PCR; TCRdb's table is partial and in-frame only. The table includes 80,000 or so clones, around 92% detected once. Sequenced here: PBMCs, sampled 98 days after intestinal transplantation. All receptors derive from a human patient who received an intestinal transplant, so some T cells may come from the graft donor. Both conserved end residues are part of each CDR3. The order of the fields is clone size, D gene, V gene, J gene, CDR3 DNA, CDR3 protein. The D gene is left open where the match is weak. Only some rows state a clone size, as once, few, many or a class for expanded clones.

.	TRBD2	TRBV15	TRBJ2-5	TGTGCCACCAGCAAGCCGGGACTAGCGGGGGAAGAGACCCAGTACTTC	CATSKPGLAGEETQYF
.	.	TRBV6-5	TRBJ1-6	TGTGCCAGCAGTTACCGGGATGAAAGGAATTCACCCCTCCACTTT	CASSYRDERNSPLHF
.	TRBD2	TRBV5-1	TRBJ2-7	TGCGCCAGCAGCAACGGGACTAGATTTAGGGGCGAGCAGTACTTC	CASSNGTRFRGEQYF
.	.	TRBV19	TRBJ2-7	TGTGCCAGTAGTATAGGTCCGGGTAACGCCTACGAGCAGTACTTC	CASSIGPGNAYEQYF
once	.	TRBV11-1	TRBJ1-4	TGTGCCAGCAGCGCCCGGGACCGGAGGGAAAAACTGTTTTTT	CASSARDRREKLFF
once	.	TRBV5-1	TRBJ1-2	TGCGCCAGCAGCTTAGGGGGGCGCGACTATGGCTACACCTTC	CASSLGGRDYGYTF
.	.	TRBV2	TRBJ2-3	TGTGCCAGTAATCGGGCGGCACTCACAGATACGCAGTATTTT	CASNRAALTDTQYF
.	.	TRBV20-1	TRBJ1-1	TGCAGTGCCCGGGGAGGCACTGAAGCTTTCTTT	CSARGGTEAFF
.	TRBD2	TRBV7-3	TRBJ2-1	TGTGCCAGCAGCATTAGCGGGGAACTCTACAATGAGCAGTTCTTC	CASSISGELYNEQFF
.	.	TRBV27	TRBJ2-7	TGTGCCAGCAGTTTTATCGCTAGCGACCGCTACGAGCAGTACTTC	CASSFIASDRYEQYF
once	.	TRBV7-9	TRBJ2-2	TGTGCCAGCAGCTTAGACGGAACCCGAAACGGGGAGCTGTTTTTT	CASSLDGTRNGELFF
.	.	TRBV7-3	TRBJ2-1	TGTGCCAGCAGCTTAACAGGTACCTACAATGAGCAGTTCTTC	CASSLTGTYNEQFF
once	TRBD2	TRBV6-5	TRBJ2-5	TGTGCCAGCAGTTACCCCCGGGGGGAGCGGGGAGAGACCCAGTACTTC	CASSYPRGERGETQYF
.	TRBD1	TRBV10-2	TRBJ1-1	TGCGCCAGCAGTGACCCCGGGACAGGGGGTTTGGGTTTCTTT	CASSDPGTGGLGFF
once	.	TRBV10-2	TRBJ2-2	TGCGCCAGCAGTGGCTCCCTTGTTACCGGGGAGCTGTTTTTT	CASSGSLVTGELFF